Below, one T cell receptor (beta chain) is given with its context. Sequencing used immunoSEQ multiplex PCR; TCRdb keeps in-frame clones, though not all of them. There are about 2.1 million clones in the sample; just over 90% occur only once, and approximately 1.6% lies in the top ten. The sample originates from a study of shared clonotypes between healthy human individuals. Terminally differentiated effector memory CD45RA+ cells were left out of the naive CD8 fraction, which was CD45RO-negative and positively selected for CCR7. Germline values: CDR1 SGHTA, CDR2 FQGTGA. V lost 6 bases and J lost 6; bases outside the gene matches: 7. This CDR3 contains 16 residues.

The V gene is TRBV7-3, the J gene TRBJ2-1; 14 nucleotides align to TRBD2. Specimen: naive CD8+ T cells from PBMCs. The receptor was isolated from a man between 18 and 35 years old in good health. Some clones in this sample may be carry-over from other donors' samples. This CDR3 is CASRAGTSGRPNEQFF. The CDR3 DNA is TGTGCCAGCAGGGCGGGGACTAGCGGGAGACCCAATGAGCAGTTCTTC.